Given below is one T cell receptor (beta chain) in context. It was with random hexamers that about 0.45 to 1 ug RNA was reverse transcribed. TCRdb re-analysed the immunoSEQ multiplex PCR reads in MiXCR, keeping a single row per CDR3 protein. The sample has 150,000 to 250,000 distinct CDR3 sequences; 90% to 95% are singletons. This entry is derived from a study of CD8 T cells in Susac syndrome. V lost 3 bases and J 5 bases, leaving 10 bases between the germline ends. This CDR3 comprises 13 residues. In germline, CDR1 is SQVTM, CDR2 ANQGSEA. V is TRBV29-1 and J is TRBJ2-2, with a tentative D call TRBD1 (5 bases). The sequenced sample consisted of CD4+ T cells from PBMCs. This receptor was taken from a human donor with multiple sclerosis. The CDR3 here is CSVETVRTGELFF. CDR3 nucleotide sequence: TGCAGCGTTGAGACAGTTCGTACCGGGGAGCTGTTTTTT.